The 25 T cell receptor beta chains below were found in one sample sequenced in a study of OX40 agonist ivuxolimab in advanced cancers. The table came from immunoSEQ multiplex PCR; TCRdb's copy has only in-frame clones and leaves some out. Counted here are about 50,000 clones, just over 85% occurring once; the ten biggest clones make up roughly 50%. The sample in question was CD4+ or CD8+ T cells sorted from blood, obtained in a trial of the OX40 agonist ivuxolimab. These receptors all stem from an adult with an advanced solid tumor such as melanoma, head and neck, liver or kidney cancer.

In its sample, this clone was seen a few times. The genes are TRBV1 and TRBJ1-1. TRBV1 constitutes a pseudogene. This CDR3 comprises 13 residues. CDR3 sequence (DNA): TGCACCAGCAGCCAGGGGGTAAACACTGAAGCTTTCTTT. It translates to CTSSQGVNTEAFF.

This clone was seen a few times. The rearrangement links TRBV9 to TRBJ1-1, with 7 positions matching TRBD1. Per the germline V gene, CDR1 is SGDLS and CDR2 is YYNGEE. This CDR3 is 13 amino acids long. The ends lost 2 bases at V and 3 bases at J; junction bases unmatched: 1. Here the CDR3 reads CASSVQGDTEAFF. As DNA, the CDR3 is TGTGCCAGCAGCGTCCAGGGGGACACTGAAGCTTTCTTT.

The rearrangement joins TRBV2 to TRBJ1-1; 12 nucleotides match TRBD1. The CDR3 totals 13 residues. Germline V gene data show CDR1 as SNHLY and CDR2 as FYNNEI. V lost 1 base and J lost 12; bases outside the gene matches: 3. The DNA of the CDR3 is TGTGCCAGCAGTGAAGAGGGACAGGGGGCGCCTTTCTTT. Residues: CASSEEGQGAPFF.

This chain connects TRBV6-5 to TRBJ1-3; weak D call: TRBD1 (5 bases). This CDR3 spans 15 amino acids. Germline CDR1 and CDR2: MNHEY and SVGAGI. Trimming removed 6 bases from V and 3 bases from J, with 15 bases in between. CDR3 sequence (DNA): TGTGCCAGCAGCATAAGGTGGGACCTTGGAAACACCATATATTTT. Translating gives CASSIRWDLGNTIYF.

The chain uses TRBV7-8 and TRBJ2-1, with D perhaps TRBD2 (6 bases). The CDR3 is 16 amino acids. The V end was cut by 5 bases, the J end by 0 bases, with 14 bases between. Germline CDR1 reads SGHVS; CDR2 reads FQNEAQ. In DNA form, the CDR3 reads TGTGCCAGCAGCCCACGCGTGGGGGGCTCCTACAATGAGCAGTTCTTC. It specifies CASSPRVGGSYNEQFF.

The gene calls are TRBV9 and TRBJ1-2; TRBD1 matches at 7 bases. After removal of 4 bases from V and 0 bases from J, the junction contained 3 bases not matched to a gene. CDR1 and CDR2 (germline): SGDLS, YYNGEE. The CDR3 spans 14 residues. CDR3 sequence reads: CASSPQGANYGYTF. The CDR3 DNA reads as TGTGCCAGCAGCCCTCAGGGGGCTAACTATGGCTACACCTTC.

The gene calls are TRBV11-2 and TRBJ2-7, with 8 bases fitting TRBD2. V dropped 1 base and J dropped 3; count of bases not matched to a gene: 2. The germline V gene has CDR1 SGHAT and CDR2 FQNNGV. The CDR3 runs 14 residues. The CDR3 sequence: CASSLGLAGYEQYF. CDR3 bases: TGTGCCAGCAGCTTAGGGCTAGCGGGCTACGAGCAGTACTTC.

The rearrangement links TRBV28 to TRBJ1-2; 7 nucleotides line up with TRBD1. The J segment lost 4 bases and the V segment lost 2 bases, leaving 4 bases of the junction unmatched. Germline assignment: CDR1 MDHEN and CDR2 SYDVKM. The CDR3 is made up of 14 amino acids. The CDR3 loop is CASSLQGEIYGYTF. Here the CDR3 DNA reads TGTGCCAGCAGTTTACAGGGGGAGATCTATGGCTACACCTTC.

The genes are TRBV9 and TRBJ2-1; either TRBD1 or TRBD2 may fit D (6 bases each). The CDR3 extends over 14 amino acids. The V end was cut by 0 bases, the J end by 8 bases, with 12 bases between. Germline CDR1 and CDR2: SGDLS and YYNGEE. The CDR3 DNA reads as TGTGCCAGCAGCGTAGTCGAGGGGGGTGATGAGCAGTTCTTC. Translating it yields CASSVVEGGDEQFF.

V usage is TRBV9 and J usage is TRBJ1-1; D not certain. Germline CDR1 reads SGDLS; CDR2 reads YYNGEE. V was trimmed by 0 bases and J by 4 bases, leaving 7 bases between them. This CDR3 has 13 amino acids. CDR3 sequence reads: CASSVVEGTEAFF. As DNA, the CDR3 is TGTGCCAGCAGCGTAGTGGAGGGCACTGAAGCTTTCTTT. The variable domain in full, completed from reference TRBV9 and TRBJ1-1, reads DSGVTQTPKHLITATGQRVTLRCSPRSGDLSVYWYQQSLDQGLQFLIQYYNGEERAKGNILERFSAQQFPDLHSELNLSSLELGDSALYFCASSVVEGTEAFFGQGTRLTVV.

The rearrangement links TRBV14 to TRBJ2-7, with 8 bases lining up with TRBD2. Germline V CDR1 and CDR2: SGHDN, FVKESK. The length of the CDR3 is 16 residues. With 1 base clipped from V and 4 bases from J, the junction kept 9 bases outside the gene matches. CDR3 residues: CASSQGRAGGLYEQYF. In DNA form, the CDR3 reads TGTGCCAGCAGCCAAGGTCGGGCGGGGGGCCTTTACGAGCAGTACTTC.

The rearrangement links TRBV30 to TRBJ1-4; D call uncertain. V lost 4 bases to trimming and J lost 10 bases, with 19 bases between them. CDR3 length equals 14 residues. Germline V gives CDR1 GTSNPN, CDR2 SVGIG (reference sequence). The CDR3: CAWTPAGLPGKLFF. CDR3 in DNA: TGTGCCTGGACCCCCGCCGGGCTCCCGGGAAAACTGTTTTTT.

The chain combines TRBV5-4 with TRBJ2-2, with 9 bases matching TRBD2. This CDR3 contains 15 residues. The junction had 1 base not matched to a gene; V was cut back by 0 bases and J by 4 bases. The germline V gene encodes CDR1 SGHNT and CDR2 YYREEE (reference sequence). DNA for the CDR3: TGTGCCAGCAGCTTGGTTAGCGGGAGCACCGGGGAGCTGTTTTTT. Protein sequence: CASSLVSGSTGELFF.

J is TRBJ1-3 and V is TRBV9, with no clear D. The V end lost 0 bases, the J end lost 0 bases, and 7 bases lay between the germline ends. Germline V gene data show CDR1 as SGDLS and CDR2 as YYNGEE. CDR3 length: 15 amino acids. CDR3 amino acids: CASSVDLNSGNTIYF. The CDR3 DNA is TGTGCCAGCAGCGTAGACCTAAACTCTGGAAACACCATATATTTT.

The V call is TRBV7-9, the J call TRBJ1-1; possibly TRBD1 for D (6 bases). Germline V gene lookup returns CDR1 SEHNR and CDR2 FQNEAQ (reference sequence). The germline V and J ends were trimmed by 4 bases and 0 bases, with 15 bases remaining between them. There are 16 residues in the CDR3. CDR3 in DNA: TGTGCCAGCAGCTCTTTTTGGCAGGGGATGAACACTGAAGCTTTCTTT. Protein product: CASSSFWQGMNTEAFF.

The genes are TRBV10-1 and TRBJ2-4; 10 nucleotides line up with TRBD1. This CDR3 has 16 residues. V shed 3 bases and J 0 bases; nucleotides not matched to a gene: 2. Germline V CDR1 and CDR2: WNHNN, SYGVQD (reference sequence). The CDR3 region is CASSEDRGPAKNIQYF. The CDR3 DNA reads TGCGCCAGCAGTGAAGACAGGGGGCCAGCCAAAAACATTCAGTACTTC.

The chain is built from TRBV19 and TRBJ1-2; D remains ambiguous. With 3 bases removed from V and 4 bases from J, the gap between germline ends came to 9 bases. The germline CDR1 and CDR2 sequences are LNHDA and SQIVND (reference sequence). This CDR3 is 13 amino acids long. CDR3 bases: TGTGCCAGTAGTATTGGGCAGGCCTATGGCTACACCTTC. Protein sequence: CASSIGQAYGYTF. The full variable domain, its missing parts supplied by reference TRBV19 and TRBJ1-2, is DGGITQSPKYLFRKEGQNVTLSCEQNLNHDAMYWYRQDPGQGLRLIYYSQIVNDFQKGDIAEGYSVSREKKESFPLTVTSAQKNPTAFYLCASSIGQAYGYTFGSGTRLTVV.

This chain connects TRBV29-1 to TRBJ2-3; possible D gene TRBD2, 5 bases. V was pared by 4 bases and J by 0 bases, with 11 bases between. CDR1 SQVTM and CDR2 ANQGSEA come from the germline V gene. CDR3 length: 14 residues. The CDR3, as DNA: TGCAGCGTTGGGCGGGCGGAGAGCACAGATACGCAGTATTTT. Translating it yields CSVGRAESTDTQYF.

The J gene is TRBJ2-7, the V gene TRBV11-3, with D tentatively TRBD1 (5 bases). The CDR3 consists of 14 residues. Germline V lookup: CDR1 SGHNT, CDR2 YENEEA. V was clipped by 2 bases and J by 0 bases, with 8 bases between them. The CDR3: CASSLPGNSYEQYF. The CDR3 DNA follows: TGTGCCAGCAGCTTACCAGGGAACTCCTACGAGCAGTACTTC.

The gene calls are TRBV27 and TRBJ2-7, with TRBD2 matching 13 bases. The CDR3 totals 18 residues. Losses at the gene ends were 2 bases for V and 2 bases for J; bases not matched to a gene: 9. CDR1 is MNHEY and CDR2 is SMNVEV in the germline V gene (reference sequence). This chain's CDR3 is CASSLVGTSGTSPYEQYF. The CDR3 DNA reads TGTGCCAGCAGTTTAGTGGGGACTAGCGGGACTTCGCCCTACGAGCAGTACTTC.

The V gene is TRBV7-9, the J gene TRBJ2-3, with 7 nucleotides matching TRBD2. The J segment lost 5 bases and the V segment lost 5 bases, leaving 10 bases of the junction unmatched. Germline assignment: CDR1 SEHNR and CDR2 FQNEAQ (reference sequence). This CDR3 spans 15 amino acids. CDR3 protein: CASSPSGWGGDTQYF. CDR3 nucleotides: TGTGCCAGCAGCCCTAGCGGATGGGGGGGAGATACGCAGTATTTT. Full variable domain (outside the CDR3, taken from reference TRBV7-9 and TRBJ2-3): DTGVSQNPRHKITKRGQNVTFRCDPISEHNRLYWYRQTLGQGPEFLTYFQNEAQLEKSRLLSDRFSAERPKGSFSTLEIQRTEQGDSAMYLCASSPSGWGGDTQYFGPGTRLTVL.

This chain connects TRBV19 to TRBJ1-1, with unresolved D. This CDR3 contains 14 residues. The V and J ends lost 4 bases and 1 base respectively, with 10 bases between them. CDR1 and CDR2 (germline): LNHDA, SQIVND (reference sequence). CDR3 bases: TGTGCCAGTAGTAAAGGAGACTGGAACACTGAAGCTTTCTTT. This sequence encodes CASSKGDWNTEAFF.

The CDR3 DNA reads as TGTGCCAGCAGCCTGAGGGGATCCTACGAGCAGTACTTC. It specifies CASSLRGSYEQYF. The chain carries TRBV5-6 and TRBJ2-7; perhaps D is TRBD1 or TRBD2 (5 bases each). With 4 bases removed from V and 1 base from J, the gap between germline ends came to 9 bases. Per the germline V gene, CDR1 is SGHDT and CDR2 is YYEEEE. This CDR3 is built from 13 residues.

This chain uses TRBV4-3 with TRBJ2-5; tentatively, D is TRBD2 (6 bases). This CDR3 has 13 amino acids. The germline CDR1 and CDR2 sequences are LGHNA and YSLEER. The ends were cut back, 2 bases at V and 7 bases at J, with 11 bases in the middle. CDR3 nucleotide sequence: TGCGCCAGCAGCCAAATTCCCGGGGGGACCCAGTACTTC. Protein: CASSQIPGGTQYF.

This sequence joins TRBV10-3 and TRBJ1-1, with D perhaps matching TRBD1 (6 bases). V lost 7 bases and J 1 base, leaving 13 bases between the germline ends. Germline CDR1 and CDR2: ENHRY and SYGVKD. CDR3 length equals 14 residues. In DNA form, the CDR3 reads TGTGCCATCACGGGGGCAGGGCCGAACACTGAAGCTTTCTTT. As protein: CAITGAGPNTEAFF.